Included here is one T cell receptor (beta chain) sequence, with context. These data belong to a study of blood T cell repertoires in COVID-19. Study at large: Samples representing acute and convalescent COVID-19 were sourced from the United States, Italy and Spain. The analysed material was cDNA or gDNA that came from T cells, B-cell-depleted T cells, or PBMCs.

Sequenced by immunoSEQ multiplex PCR; TCRdb stores in-frame clones only, minus some. The table lists approximately 450,000 clones, around 89% of them singletons. The TCR comes from a woman aged 30 to 39 with acute or convalescent COVID-19. The sample taken for sequencing was peripheral blood.

CDR3 in DNA: TGTGCCAGCAGCCCAAAATCTAGCGGGGGCAACTACACAGATACGCAGTATTTT. Its protein product is CASSPKSSGGNYTDTQYF. V is TRBV3-1 (or the pseudogene TRBV3-2) and J is TRBJ2-3, with 10 bases identical to TRBD2. Unmatched junction bases numbered 12, after V lost 4 bases and J lost 2 bases. CDR1 is LGHDT and CDR2 is YNNKEL in the germline V gene (reference sequence). CDR3 length: 18 amino acids.